The source of this T cell receptor (beta chain) is a study of blood T cell repertoires in COVID-19. V was clipped by 6 bases and J by 0 bases; unmatched bases: 4. CDR3 length: 14 residues. Germline V gives CDR1 MDHEN, CDR2 SYDVKM. In the original processing: The assay estimated nucleated cells by amplifying reference gene primers. Only in-frame clones appear in the TCRdb table, and some are missing; sequencing was by immunoSEQ multiplex PCR. D and trimming were read from the DNA, whereas the V and J calls and clone size are those reported in that table. Of approximately 12,000 clones listed, roughly four fifths are singletons.

The sequenced sample was peripheral blood. The gene calls are TRBV28 and TRBJ2-7, with TRBD2 matching over 8 bases. The TCR sequence derives from a woman aged 60-70 years with acute or convalescent COVID-19. The CDR3 here is CASRGSGGSYEQYF. The CDR3 DNA is TGTGCCAGCAGGGGAAGCGGGGGCTCCTACGAGCAGTACTTC.